Sequencing of this T cell receptor beta chain was carried out in a study of identical twins. Germline V lookup: CDR1 SGHRS, CDR2 YFSETQ. This CDR3 is built from 15 residues. Trimming removed 3 bases at V and 2 bases at J, with 15 bases between. Unique molecular identifiers were in the cDNA, with template-switch universal primer binding. TCRdb reanalysed the 5' RACE reads using MiXCR and keeps one entry per CDR3 protein. Here the sample spans over 550,000 distinct CDR3 sequences, just over 7% being singletons. This sample also appeared in a second study, on yellow fever vaccine responses in identical twins.

This clonotype was sampled from a woman under 30 in good health. The source material was PBMCs. This chain uses TRBV5-1 with TRBJ2-7; D tentatively reads TRBD1 or TRBD2 (5 bases each). The CDR3 DNA follows: TGCGCCAGCAGCTCCACCGGGACCGAGACCTACGAGCAGTACTTC. Protein sequence: CASSSTGTETYEQYF.